Shown below are 24 T cell receptor beta chains from a single sample sequenced in a study of blood T cell repertoires in COVID-19. TCRdb's copy holds only in-frame clones and misses some; the assay was immunoSEQ multiplex PCR. This sample has 95,000 to 100,000 clones, with about 90% found just once. Material: peripheral blood. All receptors come from a man over 45 with acute or convalescent COVID-19.

CDR3 DNA sequence: TGTGCCAGCAGCCACCGGGACAGGGGCGGCGAGCAGTTCTTC. Translation gives CASSHRDRGGEQFF. This chain uses TRBV7-8 with TRBJ2-1; TRBD1 matches 10 bases. Germline-derived CDR1 and CDR2 are SGHVS and FQNEAQ. CDR3 length: 14 amino acids. With 5 bases clipped from V and 10 bases from J, the junction kept 8 bases outside the gene matches.

This chain joins TRBV7-8 and TRBJ1-5; maybe TRBD1 (6 bases). Germline CDR1 SGHVS, CDR2 FQNEAQ. This CDR3 comprises 15 residues. The germline V and J ends were trimmed by 5 bases and 4 bases, with 15 bases remaining between them. In nucleotides, the CDR3 is TGTGCCAGCAGCGTCGGGACAACTGGTAATCAGCCCCAGCATTTT. Protein: CASSVGTTGNQPQHF.

V usage is TRBV12-2 and J usage is TRBJ2-7; TRBD1 is the table's D call, not checked against the DNA. TRBV12-2 is annotated as a pseudogene. This CDR3 has 17 residues. The CDR3 is CASRLWGQRQETYEQYF. The CDR3 region has the DNA TGTGCAAGTCGCTTATGGGGCCAGAGACAGGAAACCTACGAGCAGTACTTC.

This chain uses TRBV5-4 with TRBJ1-5; 8 bases line up with TRBD1. Germline V gene lookup returns CDR1 SGHNT and CDR2 YYREEE (reference sequence). V lost 4 bases, J lost 11 bases, and 8 bases stayed unmatched. The CDR3 spans 13 residues. CDR3 nucleotide sequence: TGTGCCAGCAGCCCGGACAGGGAAGTTTCCCAGCATTTT. Protein sequence: CASSPDREVSQHF.

The chain is built from TRBV5-6 and TRBJ2-3; 11 bases agree with TRBD1. V lost 0 bases to trimming and J lost 2 bases; unmatched junction nucleotides: 5. The V gene's germline CDR1 is SGHDT and CDR2 YYEEEE. The CDR3 spans 17 residues. This chain's CDR3 is CASSLVGTGGFTDTQYF. As DNA, the CDR3 is TGTGCCAGCAGCTTGGTGGGGACAGGGGGTTTCACAGATACGCAGTATTTT.

This rearrangement joins TRBV11-3 to TRBJ2-1, with 8 bases lining up with TRBD2. Germline V CDR1 and CDR2: SGHNT, YENEEA. There are 12 residues in the CDR3. The trim removed 5 bases at V and 10 bases at J, leaving 4 bases unmatched. The CDR3 here is CASSPRGGEQFF. The CDR3 nucleotides are TGTGCCAGCAGCCCCCGGGGGGGGGAGCAGTTCTTC. Full variable domain (rest looked up from reference TRBV11-3 and TRBJ2-1): EAGVVQSPRYKIIEKKQPVAFWCNPISGHNTLYWYLQNLGQGPELLIRYENEEAVDDSQLPKDRFSAERLKGVDSTLKIQPAELGDSAVYLCASSPRGGEQFFGPGTRLTVL.

CDR3 DNA sequence: TGTGCCAGCAGTTTATCAGCTAGCCCAGATACGCAGTATTTT. Its translation: CASSLSASPDTQYF. The chain joins TRBV28 to TRBJ2-3, with D possibly TRBD2 on 5 matching bases. This CDR3 is built from 14 residues. In germline, CDR1 is MDHEN, CDR2 SYDVKM. Between the trimmed V and J ends, which lost 1 base and 4 bases, there was a span of 9 bases.

The chain couples TRBV6-5 to TRBJ2-7, with 7 nucleotides matching TRBD1. The CDR3 has 14 amino acids. The trim removed 0 bases at V and 2 bases at J, leaving 1 base unmatched. The germline CDR1 and CDR2 sequences are MNHEY and SVGAGI. For the CDR3, the DNA is TGTGCCAGCAGTTACTCAGGGACAGCCTACGAGCAGTACTTC. Amino acid sequence: CASSYSGTAYEQYF.

The J gene is TRBJ2-7, the V gene TRBV6-5, with D unresolved. The CDR3 contains 12 residues. Germline lookup yields CDR1 MNHEY and CDR2 SVGAGI. V was pared by 4 bases and J by 5 bases, with 9 bases between. This chain's CDR3 is CASSFYRDEQYF. For the CDR3, the DNA is TGTGCCAGCAGTTTCTACCGGGACGAGCAGTACTTC.

The rearrangement joins TRBV7-9 to TRBJ2-2; 7 bases fit TRBD1. The CDR3 length is 15 residues. From germline, CDR1 is SEHNR and CDR2 FQNEAQ (reference sequence). V dropped 3 bases and J dropped 7; count of bases not matched to a gene: 8. The CDR3 is CASSFLETGYGELFF. The CDR3 DNA reads TGTGCCAGCAGCTTTTTGGAGACAGGGTACGGGGAGCTGTTTTTT.

This chain links TRBV6-5 with TRBJ1-2; possible D gene TRBD1, 5 bases. Germline-derived CDR1 and CDR2 are MNHEY and SVGAGI. This CDR3 region has 14 residues. The V end lost 6 bases, the J end lost 3 bases, and 14 bases lay between the germline ends. CDR3 DNA sequence: TGTGCCAGCAGGAAGACAGTCCTTCACTATGGCTACACCTTC. This gives the protein CASRKTVLHYGYTF.

The J gene is TRBJ2-2, the V gene TRBV11-3; tentatively, D is TRBD2 (5 bases). Germline V gene sequence: CDR1 SGHNT, CDR2 YENEEA. The V gene lost 2 bases and the J gene lost 7 bases, with 14 bases spanning the gap. The CDR3 is 15 amino acids. The CDR3 is CASSLTSGFVGELFF. CDR3 bases: TGTGCCAGCAGCTTAACTAGTGGGTTTGTCGGGGAGCTGTTTTTT.

This clone was detected only a few times. The gene calls are TRBV7-9 and TRBJ2-1; 10 nucleotides agree with TRBD2. With V trimmed by 3 bases and J by 12 bases, 8 bases remained unmatched. The CDR3 totals 14 residues. Looked up from germline, CDR1 is SEHNR and CDR2 is FQNEAQ (reference sequence). The CDR3 DNA sequence: TGTGCCAGCAGCTTCAGCGGGGGGGCCCCGCGGCAGTTCTTC. Translating it yields CASSFSGGAPRQFF.

The J gene is TRBJ2-7, the V gene TRBV30, with TRBD1 as a possible D gene (6 bases). Germline V CDR1 and CDR2: GTSNPN, SVGIG (reference sequence). The CDR3 extends over 11 amino acids. Trimming shortened V by 2 bases and J by 10 bases, and 12 bases separated the two germline ends. CDR3 protein: CAWSSGATQYF. CDR3 sequence (DNA): TGTGCCTGGAGTTCAGGGGCAACCCAGTACTTC.

This sequence joins TRBV18 and TRBJ2-2, with D possibly matching TRBD1 (5 bases). This CDR3 is 18 amino acids long. Trimming took off 2 bases at V and 0 bases at J, with 16 bases between the two ends. In germline, CDR1 is KGHSH, CDR2 LQKENI. This CDR3 is CASSPWSLRAANTGELFF. The CDR3 bases are TGTGCCAGCTCACCATGGTCTCTCAGGGCGGCGAACACCGGGGAGCTGTTTTTT.

V usage is TRBV12-3 or TRBV12-4 and J usage is TRBJ2-2, with D possibly TRBD1 on 7 matching bases. The length of the CDR3 is 13 residues. V lost 6 bases, J lost 6 bases, and 11 bases lay in between. The DNA for the CDR3 is TGTGCCAGCAGGCAGGGGGGACCCGGGGAGCTGTTTTTT. It specifies CASRQGGPGELFF.

V usage is TRBV27 and J usage is TRBJ2-7; 9 positions match TRBD2. After removal of 5 bases from V and 0 bases from J, the junction contained 5 bases not matched to a gene. Per germline, CDR1 MNHEY and CDR2 SMNVEV (reference sequence). The CDR3 runs 15 residues. The CDR3 sequence is CASSPTSGNSYEQYF. The CDR3 DNA reads as TGTGCCAGCAGTCCGACTAGCGGAAACTCCTACGAGCAGTACTTC.

This chain joins TRBV7-2 and TRBJ1-2; D is ambiguous. With 1 base removed from V and 5 bases from J, the gap between germline ends came to 14 bases. Germline CDR1 reads SGHTA; CDR2 reads FQGNSA. The CDR3 totals 15 residues. CDR3 in DNA: TGTGCCAGCAGCTTAGGTACGGGAGCCCTGTATGGCTACACCTTC. This codes for CASSLGTGALYGYTF.

A single count supports this clone. The rearrangement uses TRBV18 and TRBJ2-7, with D hard to call. The CDR3 is 14 residues long. V was shortened by 1 base and J by 5 bases, with 12 bases between the two germline ends. Germline-derived CDR1 and CDR2 are KGHSH and LQKENI. CDR3 residues: CASSPRVSGNEQYF. CDR3 DNA sequence: TGTGCCAGCTCACCACGAGTCTCAGGCAACGAGCAGTACTTC.

The chain couples TRBV25-1 to TRBJ1-1; no firm D call. CDR1 is MGHDK and CDR2 is SYGVNS in the germline V gene. This CDR3 is built from 15 residues. V lost 2 bases and J lost 0, with 10 bases in between. CDR3 amino acids: CASSEAGSMNTEAFF. CDR3 nucleotide sequence: TGTGCCAGCAGTGAAGCGGGCAGTATGAACACTGAAGCTTTCTTT.

The chain recombines TRBV5-1 with TRBJ1-1, with 10 bases that match TRBD1. CDR1 is SGHRS and CDR2 is YFSETQ in the germline V gene. J gave up 5 bases and V 2 bases, and 3 bases lay outside the gene matches. CDR3 size: 14 residues. Written as DNA, the CDR3 is TGCGCCAGCAGCTTTGACAGGGGGCTGACTGAAGCTTTCTTT. This codes for CASSFDRGLTEAFF.

The chain combines TRBV27 with TRBJ2-2; TRBD1 might be the D (6 bases). Germline CDR1 is MNHEY and CDR2 is SMNVEV (reference sequence). The CDR3 is made up of 15 amino acids. The V and J ends lost 2 bases and 3 bases respectively, with 10 bases between them. The CDR3 sequence is CASSLVQGYTGELFF. The CDR3 DNA follows: TGTGCCAGCAGTTTAGTACAGGGCTACACCGGGGAGCTGTTTTTT.

The chain carries TRBV12-5 and TRBJ2-5, with a possible D match to TRBD2 (6 bases). The germline V gene encodes CDR1 LGHNT and CDR2 FRNRAP. This CDR3 has 12 amino acids. V was cut by 6 bases and J by 5 bases, with 10 bases left in between. The CDR3 nucleotides read TGTGCTAGTGGCCGAGGGAGGGAGACCCAGTACTTC. Amino acids: CASGRGRETQYF.

This clone was recorded only once. The rearrangement joins TRBV2 to TRBJ2-2; 7 positions match TRBD1. This CDR3 contains 13 residues. Germline V lookup: CDR1 SNHLY, CDR2 FYNNEI. V was pared by 10 bases and J by 6 bases, with 8 bases of the junction left unmatched. The CDR3 protein is CATHFRGSGELFF. In DNA form, the CDR3 reads TGTGCCACACACTTCAGGGGGTCCGGGGAGCTGTTTTTT.